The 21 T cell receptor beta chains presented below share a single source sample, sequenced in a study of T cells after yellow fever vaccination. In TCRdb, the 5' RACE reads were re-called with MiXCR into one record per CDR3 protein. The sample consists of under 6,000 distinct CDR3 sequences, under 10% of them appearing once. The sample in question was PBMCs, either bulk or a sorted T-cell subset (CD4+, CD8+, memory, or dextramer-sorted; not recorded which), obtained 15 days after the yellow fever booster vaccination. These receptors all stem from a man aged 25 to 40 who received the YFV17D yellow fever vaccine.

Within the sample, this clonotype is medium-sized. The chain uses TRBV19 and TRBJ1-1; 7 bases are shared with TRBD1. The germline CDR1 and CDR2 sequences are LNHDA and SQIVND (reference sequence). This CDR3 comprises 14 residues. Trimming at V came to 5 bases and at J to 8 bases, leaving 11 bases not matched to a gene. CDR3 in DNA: TGTGCCAGTAGTTCGCTACTCCGGGACAGAGAAGCTTTCTTT. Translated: CASSSLLRDREAFF.

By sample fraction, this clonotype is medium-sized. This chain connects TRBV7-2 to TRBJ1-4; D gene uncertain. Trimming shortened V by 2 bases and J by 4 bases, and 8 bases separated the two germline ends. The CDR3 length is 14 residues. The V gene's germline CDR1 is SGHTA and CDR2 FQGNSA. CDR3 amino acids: CASSLFGNNEKLFF. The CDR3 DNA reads TGTGCCAGCAGCTTATTCGGCAATAATGAAAAACTGTTTTTT.

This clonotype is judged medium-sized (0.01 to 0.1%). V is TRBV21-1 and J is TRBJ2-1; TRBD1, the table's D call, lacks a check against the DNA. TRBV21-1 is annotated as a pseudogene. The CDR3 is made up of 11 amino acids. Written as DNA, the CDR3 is TGTGCCAGCAGCAAGGGGGACACACAGTTCTTC. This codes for CASSKGDTQFF.

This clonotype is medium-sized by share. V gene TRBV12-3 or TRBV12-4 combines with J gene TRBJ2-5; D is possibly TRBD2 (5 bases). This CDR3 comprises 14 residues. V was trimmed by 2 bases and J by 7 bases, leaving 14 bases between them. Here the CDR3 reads CASSLRTAGGTQYF. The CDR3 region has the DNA TGTGCCAGCAGTTTACGGACCGCGGGTGGGACCCAGTACTTC.

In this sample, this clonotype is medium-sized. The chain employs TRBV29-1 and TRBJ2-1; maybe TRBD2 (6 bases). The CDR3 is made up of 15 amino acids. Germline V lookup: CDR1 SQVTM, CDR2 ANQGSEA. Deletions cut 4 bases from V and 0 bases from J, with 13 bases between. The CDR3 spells CSVVGGGSSYNEQFF. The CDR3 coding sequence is TGCAGCGTTGTTGGGGGAGGCAGCTCCTACAATGAGCAGTTCTTC.

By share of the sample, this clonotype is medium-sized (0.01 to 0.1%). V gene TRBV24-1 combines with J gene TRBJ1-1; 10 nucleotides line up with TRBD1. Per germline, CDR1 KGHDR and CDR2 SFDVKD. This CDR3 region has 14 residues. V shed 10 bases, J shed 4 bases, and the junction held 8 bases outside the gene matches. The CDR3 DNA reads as TGTGCCACGCACCGGACAGGGGGGAGCACTGAAGCTTTCTTT. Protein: CATHRTGGSTEAFF.

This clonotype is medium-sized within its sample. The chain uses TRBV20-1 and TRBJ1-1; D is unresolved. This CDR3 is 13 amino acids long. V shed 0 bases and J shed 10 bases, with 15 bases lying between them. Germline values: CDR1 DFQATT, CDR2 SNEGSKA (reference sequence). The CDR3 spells CSARDQTPMVAFF. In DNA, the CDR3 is TGCAGTGCTAGAGATCAGACCCCTATGGTAGCTTTCTTT.

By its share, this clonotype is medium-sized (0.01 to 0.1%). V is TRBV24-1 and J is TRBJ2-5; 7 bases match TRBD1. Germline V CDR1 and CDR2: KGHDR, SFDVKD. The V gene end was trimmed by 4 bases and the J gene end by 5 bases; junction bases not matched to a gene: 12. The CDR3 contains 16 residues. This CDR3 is CATSESRQGVRETQYF. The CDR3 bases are TGTGCCACCAGTGAGTCCCGACAGGGTGTAAGGGAGACCCAGTACTTC.

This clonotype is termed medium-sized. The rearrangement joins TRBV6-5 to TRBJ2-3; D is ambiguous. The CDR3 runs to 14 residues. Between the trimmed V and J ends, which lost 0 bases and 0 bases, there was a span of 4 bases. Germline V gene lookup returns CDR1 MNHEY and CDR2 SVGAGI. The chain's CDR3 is CASSYSLSTDTQYF. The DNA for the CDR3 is TGTGCCAGCAGTTACTCGCTAAGCACAGATACGCAGTATTTT.

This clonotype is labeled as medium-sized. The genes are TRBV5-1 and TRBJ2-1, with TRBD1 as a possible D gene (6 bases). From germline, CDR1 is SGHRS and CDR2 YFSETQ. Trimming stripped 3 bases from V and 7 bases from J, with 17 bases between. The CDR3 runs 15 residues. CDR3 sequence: CASSSSGTIRNEQFF. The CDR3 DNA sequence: TGCGCCAGCAGCTCCTCCGGGACAATCCGTAATGAGCAGTTCTTC.

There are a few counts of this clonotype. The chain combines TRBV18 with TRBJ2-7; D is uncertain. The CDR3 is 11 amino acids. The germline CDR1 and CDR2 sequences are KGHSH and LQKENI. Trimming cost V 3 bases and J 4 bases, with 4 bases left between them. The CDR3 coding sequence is TGTGCCAGCTCACCGGAGTACGAGCAGTACTTC. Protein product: CASSPEYEQYF.

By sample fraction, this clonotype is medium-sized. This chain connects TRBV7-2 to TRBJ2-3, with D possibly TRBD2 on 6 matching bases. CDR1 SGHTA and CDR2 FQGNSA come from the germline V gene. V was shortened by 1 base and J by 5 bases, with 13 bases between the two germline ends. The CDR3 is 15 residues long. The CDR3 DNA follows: TGTGCCAGCAGCTTAGGTGGACTAATAATAGATACGCAGTATTTT. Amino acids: CASSLGGLIIDTQYF.

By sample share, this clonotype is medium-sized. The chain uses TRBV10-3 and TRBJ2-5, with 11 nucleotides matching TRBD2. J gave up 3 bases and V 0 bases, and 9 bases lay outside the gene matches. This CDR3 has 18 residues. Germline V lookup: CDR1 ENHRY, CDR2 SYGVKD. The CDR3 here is CAISESTGASGRKETQYF. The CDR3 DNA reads TGTGCCATCAGTGAGTCGACCGGGGCTAGCGGGAGGAAAGAGACCCAGTACTTC.

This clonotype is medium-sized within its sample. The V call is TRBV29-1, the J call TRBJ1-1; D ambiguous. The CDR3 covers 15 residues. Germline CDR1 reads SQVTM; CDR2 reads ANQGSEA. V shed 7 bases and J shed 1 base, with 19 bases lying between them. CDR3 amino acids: CSAHISGVGNTEAFF. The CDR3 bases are TGCAGCGCGCACATCTCCGGGGTCGGGAACACTGAAGCTTTCTTT.

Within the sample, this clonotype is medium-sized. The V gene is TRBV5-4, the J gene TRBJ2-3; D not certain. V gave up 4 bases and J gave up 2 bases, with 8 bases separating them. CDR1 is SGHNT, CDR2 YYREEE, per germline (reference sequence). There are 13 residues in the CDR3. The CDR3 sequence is CASSPANTDTQYF. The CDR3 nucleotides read TGTGCCAGCAGCCCAGCAAACACAGATACGCAGTATTTT.

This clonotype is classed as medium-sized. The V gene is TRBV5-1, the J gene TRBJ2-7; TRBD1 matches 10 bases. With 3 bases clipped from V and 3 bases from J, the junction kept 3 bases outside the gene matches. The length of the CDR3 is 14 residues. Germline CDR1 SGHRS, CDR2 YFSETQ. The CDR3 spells CASSSGDRGYEQYF. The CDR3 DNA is TGCGCCAGCAGCTCGGGGGACAGGGGCTACGAGCAGTACTTC.

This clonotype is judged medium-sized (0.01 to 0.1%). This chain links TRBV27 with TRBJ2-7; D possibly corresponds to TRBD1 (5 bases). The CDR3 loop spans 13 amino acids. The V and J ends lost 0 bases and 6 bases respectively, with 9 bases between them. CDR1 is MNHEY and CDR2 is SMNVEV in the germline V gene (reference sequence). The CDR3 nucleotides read TGTGCCAGCAGTTTATCGATGGGGCTCGAGCAGTACTTC. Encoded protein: CASSLSMGLEQYF.

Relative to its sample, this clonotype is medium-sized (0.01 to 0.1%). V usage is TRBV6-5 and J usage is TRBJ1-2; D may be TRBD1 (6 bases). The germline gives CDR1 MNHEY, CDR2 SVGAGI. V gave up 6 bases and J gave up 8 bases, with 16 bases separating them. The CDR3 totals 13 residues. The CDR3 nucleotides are TGTGCCAGCAGCGGACAGTCCTATGGAGGCTACACCTTC. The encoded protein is CASSGQSYGGYTF.

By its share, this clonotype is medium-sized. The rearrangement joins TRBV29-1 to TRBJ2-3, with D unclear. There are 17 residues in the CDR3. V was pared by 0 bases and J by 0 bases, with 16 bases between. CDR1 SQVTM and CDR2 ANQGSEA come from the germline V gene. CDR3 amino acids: CSVEDLFASPSTDTQYF. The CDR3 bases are TGCAGCGTTGAAGATCTGTTCGCCAGCCCTAGCACAGATACGCAGTATTTT.

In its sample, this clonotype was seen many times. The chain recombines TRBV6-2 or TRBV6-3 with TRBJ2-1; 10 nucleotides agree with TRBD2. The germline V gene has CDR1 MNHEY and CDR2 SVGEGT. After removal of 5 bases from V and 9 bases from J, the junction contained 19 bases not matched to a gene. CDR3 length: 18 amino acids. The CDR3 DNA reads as TGTGCCAGCAGTGACTTATACTCGGCTAGCGGGAGTATTAGTGAGCAGTTCTTC. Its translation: CASSDLYSASGSISEQFF.

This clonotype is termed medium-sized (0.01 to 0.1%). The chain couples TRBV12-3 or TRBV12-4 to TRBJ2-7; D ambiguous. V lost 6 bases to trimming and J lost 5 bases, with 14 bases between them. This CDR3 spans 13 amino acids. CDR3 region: CASRMTLYDEQYF. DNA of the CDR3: TGTGCCAGCAGGATGACACTGTACGACGAGCAGTACTTC.